This T cell receptor beta chain was retrieved from a study of T cells after yellow fever vaccination. Study overall: SMART-Seq v4 Ultra Low Input handled preparation of low-cell-number fractions. Whole-study results and caveats: When the response was secondary, it was weaker but reached its peak faster, day 5 versus 15.

The table lists this clonotype with many counts. The antigen is unknown. TCRdb re-analysed the 5' RACE reads in MiXCR, keeping a single row per CDR3 protein. This sample has approximately 300,000 distinct CDR3 sequences, with 6.8% found just once. Germline V gene sequence: CDR1 LGHNA, CDR2 YNFKEQ. The germline V and J ends were trimmed by 4 bases and 6 bases, with 19 bases remaining between them. The CDR3 spans 16 residues. Sequenced here: PBMCs, sampled roughly 46 days after the first yellow fever vaccination. V is TRBV4-2 and J is TRBJ2-4; D might be TRBD2 (7 bases). This TCR was recovered from a man between 18 and 35 years old who received the YFV17D yellow fever vaccine. The DNA for the CDR3 is TGTGCCAGCAGCCCCAATGCGGGGGCACAGGGAAACATTCAGTACTTC. Its protein product is CASSPNAGAQGNIQYF.